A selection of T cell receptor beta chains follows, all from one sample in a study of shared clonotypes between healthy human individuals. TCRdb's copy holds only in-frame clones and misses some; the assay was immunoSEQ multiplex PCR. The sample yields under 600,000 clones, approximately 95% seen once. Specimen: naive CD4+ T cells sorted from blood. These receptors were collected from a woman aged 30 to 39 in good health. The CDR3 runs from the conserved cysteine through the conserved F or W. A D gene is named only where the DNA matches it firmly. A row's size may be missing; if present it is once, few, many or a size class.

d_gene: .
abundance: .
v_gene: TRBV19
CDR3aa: CASSNWHKAKNIQYF

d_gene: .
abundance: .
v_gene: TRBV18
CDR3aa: CASSPRQGGEYEQYF

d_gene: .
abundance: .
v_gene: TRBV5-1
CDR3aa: CASSLSTGSTEAFF

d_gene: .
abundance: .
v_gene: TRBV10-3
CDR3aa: CAIRGGAEAFF

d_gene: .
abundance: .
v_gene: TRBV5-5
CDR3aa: CASSHTGQSPHTIYF

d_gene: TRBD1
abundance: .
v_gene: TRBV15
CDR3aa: CATSRARGQNQPQHF

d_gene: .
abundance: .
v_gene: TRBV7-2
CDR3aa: CASSLGFDTNEQFF

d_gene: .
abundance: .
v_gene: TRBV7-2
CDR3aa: CASSLGQNTEAFF

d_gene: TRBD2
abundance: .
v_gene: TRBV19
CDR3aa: CASSIAWEGEQYF

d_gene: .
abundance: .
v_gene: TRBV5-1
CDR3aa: CASSWDLRGRTEAFF

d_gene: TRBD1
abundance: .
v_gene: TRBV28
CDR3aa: CASTGTGINEKLFF

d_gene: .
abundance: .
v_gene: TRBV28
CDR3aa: CATHSRDTEAFF

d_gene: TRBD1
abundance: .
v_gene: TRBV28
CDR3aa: CASTDRIGEQYF

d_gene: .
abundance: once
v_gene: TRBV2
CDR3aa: CASSISRDPSYNEQFF

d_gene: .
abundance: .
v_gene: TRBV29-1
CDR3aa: CSVESGQAVNYGYTF